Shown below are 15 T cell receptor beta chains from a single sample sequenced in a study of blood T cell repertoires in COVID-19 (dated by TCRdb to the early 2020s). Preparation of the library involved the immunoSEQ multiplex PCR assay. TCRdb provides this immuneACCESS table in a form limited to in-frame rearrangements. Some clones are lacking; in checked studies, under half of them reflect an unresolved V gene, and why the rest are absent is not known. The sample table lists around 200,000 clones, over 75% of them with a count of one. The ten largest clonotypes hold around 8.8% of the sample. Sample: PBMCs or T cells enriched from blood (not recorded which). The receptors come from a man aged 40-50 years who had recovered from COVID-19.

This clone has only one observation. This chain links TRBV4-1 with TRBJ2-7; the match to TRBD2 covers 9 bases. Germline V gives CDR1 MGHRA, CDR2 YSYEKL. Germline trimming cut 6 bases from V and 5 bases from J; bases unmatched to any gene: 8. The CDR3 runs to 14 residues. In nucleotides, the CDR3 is TGCGCCAGCAGAGAACGGACTAGCGTCCACGAGCAGTACTTC. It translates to CASRERTSVHEQYF.

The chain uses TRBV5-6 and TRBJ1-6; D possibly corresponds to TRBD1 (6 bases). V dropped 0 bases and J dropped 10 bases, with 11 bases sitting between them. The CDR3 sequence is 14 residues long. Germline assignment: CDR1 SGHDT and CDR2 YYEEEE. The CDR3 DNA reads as TGTGCCAGCAGCTTGGACAGGGCCCAATCACCCCTCCACTTT. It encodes CASSLDRAQSPLHF.

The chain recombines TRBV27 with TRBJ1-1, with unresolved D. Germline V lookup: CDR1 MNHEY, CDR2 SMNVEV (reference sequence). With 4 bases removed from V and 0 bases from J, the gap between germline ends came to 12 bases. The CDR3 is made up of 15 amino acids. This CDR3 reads CASSSRLLMNTEAFF. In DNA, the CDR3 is TGTGCCAGCAGTTCCAGGCTCCTCATGAACACTGAAGCTTTCTTT.

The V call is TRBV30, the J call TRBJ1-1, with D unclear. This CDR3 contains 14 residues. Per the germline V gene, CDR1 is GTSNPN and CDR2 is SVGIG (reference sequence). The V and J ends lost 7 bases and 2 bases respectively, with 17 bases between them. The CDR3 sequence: CAYTDTALNTEAFF. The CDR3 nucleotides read TGTGCCTACACTGACACGGCGTTAAACACTGAAGCTTTCTTT.

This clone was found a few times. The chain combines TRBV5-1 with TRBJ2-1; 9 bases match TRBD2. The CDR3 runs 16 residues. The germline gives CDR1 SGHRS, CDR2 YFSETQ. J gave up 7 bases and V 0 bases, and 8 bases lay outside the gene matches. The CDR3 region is CASSLVTTSGRNEQFF. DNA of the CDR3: TGCGCCAGCAGCTTGGTTACGACTAGCGGACGTAATGAGCAGTTCTTC.

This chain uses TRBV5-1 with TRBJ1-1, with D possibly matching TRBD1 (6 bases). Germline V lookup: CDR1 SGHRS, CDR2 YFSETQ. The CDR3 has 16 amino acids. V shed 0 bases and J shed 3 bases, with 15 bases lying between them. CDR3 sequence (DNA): TGCGCCAGCAGCTTGGATGGGGGGGCGACTGACACTGAAGCTTTCTTT. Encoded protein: CASSLDGGATDTEAFF. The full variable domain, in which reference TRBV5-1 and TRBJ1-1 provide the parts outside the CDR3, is KAGVTQTPRYLIKTRGQQVTLSCSPISGHRSVSWYQQTPGQGLQFLFEYFSETQRNKGNFPGRFSGRQFSNSRSEMNVSTLELGDSALYLCASSLDGGATDTEAFFGQGTRLTVV.

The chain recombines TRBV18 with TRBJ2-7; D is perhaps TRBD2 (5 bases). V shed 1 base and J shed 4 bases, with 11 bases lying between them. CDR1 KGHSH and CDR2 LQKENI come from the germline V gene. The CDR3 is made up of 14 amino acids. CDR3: CASSPRRSGYEQYF. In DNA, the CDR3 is TGTGCCAGCTCACCACGCCGGTCGGGGTACGAGCAGTACTTC.

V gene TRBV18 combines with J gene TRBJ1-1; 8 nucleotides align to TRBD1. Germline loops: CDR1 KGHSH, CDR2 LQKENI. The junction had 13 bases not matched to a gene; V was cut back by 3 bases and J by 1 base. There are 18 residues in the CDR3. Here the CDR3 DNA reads TGTGCCAGCTCACCGGGGCGTGGACAGGGAAGAGGGAACACTGAAGCTTTCTTT. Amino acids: CASSPGRGQGRGNTEAFF. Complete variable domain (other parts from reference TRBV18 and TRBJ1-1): NAGVMQNPRHLVRRRGQEARLRCSPMKGHSHVYWYRQLPEEGLKFMVYLQKENIIDESGMPKERFSAEFPKEGPSILRIQQVVRGDSAAYFCASSPGRGQGRGNTEAFFGQGTRLTVV.

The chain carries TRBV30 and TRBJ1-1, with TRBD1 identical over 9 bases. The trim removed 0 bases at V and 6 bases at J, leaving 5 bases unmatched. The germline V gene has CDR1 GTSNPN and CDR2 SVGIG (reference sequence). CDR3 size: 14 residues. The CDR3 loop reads CAWSVQGAVAEAFF. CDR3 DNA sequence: TGTGCCTGGAGTGTACAGGGGGCAGTCGCTGAAGCTTTCTTT.

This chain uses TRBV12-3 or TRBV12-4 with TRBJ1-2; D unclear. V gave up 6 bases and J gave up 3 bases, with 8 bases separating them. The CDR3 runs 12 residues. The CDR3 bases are TGTGCCAGCAGCATAGGAGACTATGGCTACACCTTC. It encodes CASSIGDYGYTF.

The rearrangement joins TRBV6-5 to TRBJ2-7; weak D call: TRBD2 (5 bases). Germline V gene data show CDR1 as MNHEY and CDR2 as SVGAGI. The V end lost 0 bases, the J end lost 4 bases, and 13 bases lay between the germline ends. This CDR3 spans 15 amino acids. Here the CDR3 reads CASSYSASDYYEQYF. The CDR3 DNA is TGTGCCAGCAGTTACTCGGCCTCCGACTATTACGAGCAGTACTTC.

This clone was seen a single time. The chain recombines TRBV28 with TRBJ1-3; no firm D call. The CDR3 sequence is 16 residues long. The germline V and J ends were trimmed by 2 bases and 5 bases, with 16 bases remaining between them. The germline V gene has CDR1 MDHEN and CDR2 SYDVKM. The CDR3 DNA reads TGTGCCAGCAGTTTAATCTCGGCGGAATTCCGAAACACCATATATTTT. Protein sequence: CASSLISAEFRNTIYF.

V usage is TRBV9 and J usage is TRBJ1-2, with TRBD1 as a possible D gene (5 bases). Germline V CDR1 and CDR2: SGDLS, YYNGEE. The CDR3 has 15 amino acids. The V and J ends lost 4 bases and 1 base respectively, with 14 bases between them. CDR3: CASSSTGGVNYGYTF. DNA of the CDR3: TGTGCCAGCAGCTCAACAGGTGGGGTTAACTATGGCTACACCTTC.

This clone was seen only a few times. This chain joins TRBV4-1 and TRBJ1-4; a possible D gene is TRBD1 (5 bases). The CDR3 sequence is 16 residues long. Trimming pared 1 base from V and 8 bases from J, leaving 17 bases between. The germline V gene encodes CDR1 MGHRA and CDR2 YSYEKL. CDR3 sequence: CASSQVRGLDAEKLFF. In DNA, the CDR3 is TGCGCCAGCAGCCAAGTGCGGGGACTCGATGCAGAAAAACTGTTTTTT.

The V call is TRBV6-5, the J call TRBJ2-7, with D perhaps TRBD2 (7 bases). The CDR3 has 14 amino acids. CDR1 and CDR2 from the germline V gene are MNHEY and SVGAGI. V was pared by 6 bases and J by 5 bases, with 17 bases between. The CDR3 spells CASREGGGNDEQYF. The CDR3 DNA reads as TGTGCCAGCAGGGAGGGGGGAGGGAACGACGAGCAGTACTTC.